This passage covers 16 T cell receptor beta chains from one sample sequenced in a study of CD8 T cells in ankylosing spondylitis. TCRdb redid the calling of the 5' RACE reads with MiXCR, one entry per CDR3 protein. The sample carries roughly 230,000 distinct CDR3 sequences, approximately 20% recorded once. Material: blood, either unsorted or a sorted T cell fraction (not recorded which). The receptors were sampled from a male donor with ankylosing spondylitis or in good health (not recorded which).

This clonotype appeared a few times. The V and J genes are TRBV9 and TRBJ2-7, with D possibly being TRBD2 (5 bases). This CDR3 is built from 13 residues. V lost 0 bases and J 4 bases, leaving 8 bases between the germline ends. The germline CDR1 and CDR2 sequences are SGDLS and YYNGEE. The CDR3 bases are TGTGCCAGCAGCGTAGGAGGGCAATACGAGCAGTACTTC. Its protein is CASSVGGQYEQYF.

V and J are TRBV5-1 and TRBJ2-7; D assignment may be TRBD1 or TRBD2 (5 bases each). Germline V CDR1 and CDR2: SGHRS, YFSETQ. This CDR3 has 17 amino acids. V was clipped by 3 bases and J by 4 bases, with 23 bases between them. CDR3 amino acids: CASSYDRARGTLYEQYF. Here the CDR3 DNA reads TGCGCCAGCAGCTACGACCGTGCGAGGGGTACATTATACGAGCAGTACTTC.

This clonotype was found a few times. The V gene is TRBV20-1, the J gene TRBJ2-3; 7 positions match TRBD2. CDR1 DFQATT and CDR2 SNEGSKA come from the germline V gene (reference sequence). The CDR3 is 16 residues long. After removal of 0 bases from V and 2 bases from J, the junction contained 8 bases not matched to a gene. CDR3 sequence reads: CSARDGVREDTDTQYF. The CDR3, as DNA: TGCAGTGCTAGAGATGGGGTCCGGGAGGACACAGATACGCAGTATTTT.

In this sample, this clonotype turned up many times. The V call is TRBV25-1, the J call TRBJ2-4; D may be TRBD2 (6 bases). CDR3 length equals 14 residues. Germline CDR1 reads MGHDK; CDR2 reads SYGVNS. The V end was cut by 1 base, the J end by 12 bases, with 16 bases between. The CDR3, as DNA: TGTGCCAGCAGTGAATTAATGGGGCGGGATCCTCAGTACTTC. This translates into CASSELMGRDPQYF.

This clonotype was seen repeatedly, ten times or more. The chain combines TRBV12-5 with TRBJ1-2; D is undetermined. The V end lost 0 bases, the J end lost 6 bases, and 5 bases lay between the germline ends. The CDR3 runs to 12 residues. Per the germline V gene, CDR1 is LGHNT and CDR2 is FRNRAP. The CDR3 region has the DNA TGTGCTAGTGGTTTGGTGATCGATGGCTACACCTTC. This sequence encodes CASGLVIDGYTF. The full variable domain, completed using reference TRBV12-5 and TRBJ1-2, is DARVTQTPRHKVTEMGQEVTMRCQPILGHNTVFWYRQTMMQGLELLAYFRNRAPLDDSGMPKDRFSAEMPDATLATLKIQPSEPRDSAVYFCASGLVIDGYTFGSGTRLTVV.

The chain links TRBV4-1 to TRBJ2-1, with TRBD2 identical over 7 bases. Trimming cost V 0 bases and J 7 bases; bases outside gene matches: 12. This CDR3 is 17 amino acids long. CDR1 is MGHRA and CDR2 is YSYEKL in the germline V gene. CDR3 nucleotides: TGCGCCAGCAGCCAAGATAACGGTCGGTGGGAGGGGAATGAGCAGTTCTTC. This translates into CASSQDNGRWEGNEQFF.

This clonotype was observed a few times. The rearrangement joins TRBV5-5 to TRBJ2-1, with D possibly being TRBD1 (5 bases). Germline-derived CDR1 and CDR2 are SGHKS and YYEKEE (reference sequence). The CDR3 is made up of 15 amino acids. V was trimmed by 4 bases and J by 9 bases, leaving 20 bases between them. The CDR3 protein is CASSIWKAGYSEQFF. The DNA for the CDR3 is TGTGCCAGCAGCATCTGGAAGGCAGGGTATAGTGAGCAGTTCTTC.

This clonotype was detected ten times or more. The rearrangement uses TRBV12-3 or TRBV12-4 and TRBJ2-2, with D uncertain. The length of the CDR3 is 14 residues. Trimming cost V 6 bases and J 0 bases, with 8 bases left between them. The CDR3 DNA follows: TGTGCCAGCAGCCCGACACCGAACACCGGGGAGCTGTTTTTT. Residues: CASSPTPNTGELFF.

The CDR3 DNA follows: TGTGCCAGCACCCTCCAGGGGCATAAACTGTTTTTT. It translates to CASTLQGHKLFF. V is TRBV12-3 or TRBV12-4 and J is TRBJ1-4, with D perhaps TRBD1 (6 bases). Trimming stripped 7 bases from V and 11 bases from J, with 14 bases between. The CDR3 is 12 residues long.

Written as DNA, the CDR3 is TGTGCCAGCAGGGAAATCCTAGCGGGTCCTTCTCATGAGCAGTTCTTC. It translates to CASREILAGPSHEQFF. The chain links TRBV2 to TRBJ2-1, with TRBD2 identical over 8 bases. The length of the CDR3 is 16 residues. Germline CDR1 SNHLY, CDR2 FYNNEI. The V segment lost 6 bases and the J segment 8 bases; nucleotides outside the gene matches: 15. Complete variable domain (other parts from reference TRBV2 and TRBJ2-1): EPEVTQTPSHQVTQMGQEVILRCVPISNHLYFYWYRQILGQKVEFLVSFYNNEISEKSEIFDDQFSVERPDGSNFTLKIRSTKLEDSAMYFCASREILAGPSHEQFFGPGTRLTVL.

The chain joins TRBV29-1 to TRBJ2-1; 7 positions match TRBD1. The trim removed 3 bases at V and 6 bases at J, leaving 2 bases unmatched. The CDR3 is made up of 12 amino acids. CDR1 is SQVTM, CDR2 ANQGSEA, per germline. For the CDR3, the DNA is TGCAGCGTTGATAACAGGGGCAATGAGCAGTTCTTC. Translation: CSVDNRGNEQFF.

The chain links TRBV2 to TRBJ1-1; D is unclear. Between the trimmed V and J ends, which lost 3 bases and 0 bases, there was a span of 8 bases. CDR3 size: 14 residues. Germline loops: CDR1 SNHLY, CDR2 FYNNEI. CDR3 protein: CASSEQKLNTEAFF. In nucleotides, the CDR3 is TGTGCCAGCAGTGAGCAGAAACTGAACACTGAAGCTTTCTTT.

On this clonotype: The germline gene is not matched at one end of the junction; a read error may be the cause. The chain joins TRBV12-5 to TRBJ2-5; TRBD2 is a possible D gene (5 bases). The V gene's germline CDR1 is LGHNT and CDR2 FRNRAP. CDR3 size: 17 residues. CDR3 protein: CASGLGLGEGSQETLYF. CDR3 in DNA: TGTGCTAGTGGTTTGGGATTGGGCGAGGGCAGTCAAGAGACCCTGTACTTC.

This chain's CDR3 is CASSLATAGIGNQPQHF. The CDR3, as DNA: TGTGCCAGCAGCTTAGCCACGGCGGGTATTGGCAATCAGCCCCAGCATTTT. The genes are TRBV7-9 and TRBJ1-5; no definite D call. The CDR3 sequence is 17 residues long. The germline V and J ends were trimmed by 0 bases and 2 bases, with 14 bases remaining between them. In germline, CDR1 is SEHNR, CDR2 FQNEAQ (reference sequence).

The V and J genes are TRBV29-1 and TRBJ2-2; 9 positions match TRBD1. V lost 6 bases and J lost 6; bases outside the gene matches: 11. Germline V gives CDR1 SQVTM, CDR2 ANQGSEA. This CDR3 contains 15 residues. CDR3 sequence: CSVKPGQGDSGELFF. The CDR3 DNA follows: TGCAGCGTAAAACCGGGACAGGGTGACTCCGGGGAGCTGTTTTTT.

This clonotype was seen a few times. The chain links TRBV9 to TRBJ2-3, with D tentatively TRBD1 (5 bases). This CDR3 spans 15 amino acids. Germline V CDR1 and CDR2: SGDLS, YYNGEE. Trimming stripped 3 bases from V and 4 bases from J, with 15 bases between. CDR3 sequence reads: CASSARVVAADTQYF. Here the CDR3 DNA reads TGTGCCAGCAGCGCCAGGGTTGTCGCCGCAGATACGCAGTATTTT.